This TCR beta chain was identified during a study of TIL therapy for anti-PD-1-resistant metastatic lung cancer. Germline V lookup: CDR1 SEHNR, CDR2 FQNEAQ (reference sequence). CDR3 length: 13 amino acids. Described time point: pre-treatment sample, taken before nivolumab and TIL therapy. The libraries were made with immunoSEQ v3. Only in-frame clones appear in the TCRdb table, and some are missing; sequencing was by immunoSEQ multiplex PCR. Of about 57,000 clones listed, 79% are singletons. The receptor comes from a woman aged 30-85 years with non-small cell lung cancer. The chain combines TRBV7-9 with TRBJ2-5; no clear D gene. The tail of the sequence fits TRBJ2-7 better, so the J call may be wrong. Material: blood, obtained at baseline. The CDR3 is CASSLGELLEQYF. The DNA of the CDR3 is TGTGCCAGCAGCTTAGGCGAATTACTCGAGCAGTACTTC.